This T cell receptor (beta chain) emerged from a study of blood T cell repertoires in COVID-19. V lost 6 bases and J lost 4; bases outside the gene matches: 5. Germline-derived CDR1 and CDR2 are SGHVS and FNYEAQ. The CDR3 runs 13 residues. Clones were read by immunoSEQ multiplex PCR, and TCRdb kept only the in-frame ones, dropping some. This table has 150,000 to 200,000 clones, more than 75% appearing once. V gene TRBV7-6 combines with J gene TRBJ2-5; 7 bases are a match to TRBD1. The receptor was derived from a woman aged 50 to 65 with COVID-19, enrolled during active disease. Sequencing was done on a sample of peripheral blood. Written as DNA, the CDR3 is TGTGCCAGCAGACCGTACAGGGGAGAGACCCAGTACTTC. It translates to CASRPYRGETQYF.